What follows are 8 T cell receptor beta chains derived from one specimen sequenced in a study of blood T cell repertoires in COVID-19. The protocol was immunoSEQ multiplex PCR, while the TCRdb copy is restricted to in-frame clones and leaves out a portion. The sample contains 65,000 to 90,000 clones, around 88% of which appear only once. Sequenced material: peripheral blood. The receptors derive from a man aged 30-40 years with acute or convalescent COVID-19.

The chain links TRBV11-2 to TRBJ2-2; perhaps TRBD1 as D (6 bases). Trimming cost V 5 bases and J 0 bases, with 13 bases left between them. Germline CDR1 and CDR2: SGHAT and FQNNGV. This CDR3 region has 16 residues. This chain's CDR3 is CASSRTGLANTGELFF. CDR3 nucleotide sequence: TGTGCCAGCAGCCGAACAGGGTTAGCGAACACCGGGGAGCTGTTTTTT.

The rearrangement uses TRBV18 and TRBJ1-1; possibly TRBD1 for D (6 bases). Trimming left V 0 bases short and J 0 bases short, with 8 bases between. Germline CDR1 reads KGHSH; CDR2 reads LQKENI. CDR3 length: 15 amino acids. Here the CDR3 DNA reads TGTGCCAGCTCACCACCGAGGGGGATGAACACTGAAGCTTTCTTT. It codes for CASSPPRGMNTEAFF.

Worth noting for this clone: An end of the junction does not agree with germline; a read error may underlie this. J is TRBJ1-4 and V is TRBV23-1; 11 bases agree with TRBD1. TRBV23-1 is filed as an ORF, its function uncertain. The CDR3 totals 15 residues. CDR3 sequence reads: CAGRNWTGGREKLFF. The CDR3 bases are TGCGCCGGCAGGAACTGGACAGGGGGCCGGGAAAAACTGTTTTTT.

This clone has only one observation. The CDR3 reads CASSFAGASRYEQYF. The CDR3 DNA follows: TGTGCCAGCAGCTTCGCTGGAGCTAGCCGCTACGAGCAGTACTTC. The chain couples TRBV11-1 to TRBJ2-7; TRBD2 might be the D (5 bases). The CDR3 runs 15 residues. Germline-derived CDR1 and CDR2 are SGHAT and FQDESV (reference sequence). Trimming left V 3 bases short and J 3 bases short, with 15 bases between.

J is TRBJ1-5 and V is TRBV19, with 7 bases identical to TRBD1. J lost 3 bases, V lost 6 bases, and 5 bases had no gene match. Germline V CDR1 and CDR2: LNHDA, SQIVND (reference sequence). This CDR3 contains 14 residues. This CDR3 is CASRRQGFNQPQHF. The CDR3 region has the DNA TGTGCCAGTAGGAGACAGGGTTTCAATCAGCCCCAGCATTTT. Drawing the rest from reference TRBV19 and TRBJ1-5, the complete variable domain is DGGITQSPKYLFRKEGQNVTLSCEQNLNHDAMYWYRQDPGQGLRLIYYSQIVNDFQKGDIAEGYSVSREKKESFPLTVTSAQKNPTAFYLCASRRQGFNQPQHFGDGTRLSIL.

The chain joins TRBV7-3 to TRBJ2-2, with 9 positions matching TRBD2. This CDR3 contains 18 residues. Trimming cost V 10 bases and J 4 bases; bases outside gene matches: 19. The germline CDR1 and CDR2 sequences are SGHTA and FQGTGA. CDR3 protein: CATRSGLAKPHPTGELFF. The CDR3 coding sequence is TGTGCCACCCGCTCCGGACTAGCGAAGCCCCACCCCACCGGGGAGCTGTTTTTT.

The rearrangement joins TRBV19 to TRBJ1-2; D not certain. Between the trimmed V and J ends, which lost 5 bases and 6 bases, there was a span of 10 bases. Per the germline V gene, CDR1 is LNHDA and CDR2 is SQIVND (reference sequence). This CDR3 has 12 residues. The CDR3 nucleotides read TGTGCCAGTAGTGACAAGGAGGATGGCTACACCTTC. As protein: CASSDKEDGYTF.

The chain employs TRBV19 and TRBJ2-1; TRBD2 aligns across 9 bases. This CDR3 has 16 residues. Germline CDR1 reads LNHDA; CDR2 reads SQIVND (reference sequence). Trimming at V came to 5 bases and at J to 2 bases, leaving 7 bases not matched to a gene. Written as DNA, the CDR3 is TGTGCCAGTAGTTCATCGGGCGGGAGGGCCTACAATGAGCAGTTCTTC. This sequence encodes CASSSSGGRAYNEQFF. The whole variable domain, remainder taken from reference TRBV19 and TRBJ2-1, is DGGITQSPKYLFRKEGQNVTLSCEQNLNHDAMYWYRQDPGQGLRLIYYSQIVNDFQKGDIAEGYSVSREKKESFPLTVTSAQKNPTAFYLCASSSSGGRAYNEQFFGPGTRLTVL.